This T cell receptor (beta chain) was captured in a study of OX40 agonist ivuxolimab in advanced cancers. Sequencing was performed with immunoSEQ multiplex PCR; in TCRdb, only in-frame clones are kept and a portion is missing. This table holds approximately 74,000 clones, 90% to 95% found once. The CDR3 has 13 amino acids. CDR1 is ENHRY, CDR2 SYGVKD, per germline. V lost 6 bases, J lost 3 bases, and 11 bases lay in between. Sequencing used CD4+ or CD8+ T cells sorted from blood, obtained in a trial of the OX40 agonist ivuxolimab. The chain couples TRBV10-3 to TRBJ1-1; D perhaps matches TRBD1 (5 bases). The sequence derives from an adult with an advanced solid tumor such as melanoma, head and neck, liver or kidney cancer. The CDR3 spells CAIRKEQDTEAFF. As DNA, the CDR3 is TGTGCCATCAGGAAGGAACAGGACACTGAAGCTTTCTTT.